The clone carrying this T cell receptor beta chain appeared many times. Researchers took RNA transcripts and amplified TCR beta CDR3 regions from them. HTBI primers served in a first-round RT-PCR, which a second-round multiplex PCR followed. TCRdb reprocessed the multiplex PCR reads via MiXCR and lists one record per CDR3 protein. This table holds 650,000 to 800,000 distinct CDR3 sequences, 35% to 45% found once. V lost 11 bases and J 0 bases, leaving 13 bases between the germline ends. Germline CDR1 ENHRY, CDR2 SYGVKD. The CDR3 totals 14 residues. The data stem from a study of Graves' ophthalmopathy and Graves' hyperthyroidism. Out of about 10 ml of fresh peripheral blood, PBMCs were obtained.

The sequence was obtained from an adult man with Graves' ophthalmopathy. The chain is built from TRBV10-3 and TRBJ2-2; D may be TRBD1 (5 bases). The sequenced material came from peripheral blood. Here the CDR3 reads CACCQGPNTGELFF. CDR3 nucleotide sequence: TGTGCCTGCTGCCAGGGCCCGAACACCGGGGAGCTGTTTTTT.